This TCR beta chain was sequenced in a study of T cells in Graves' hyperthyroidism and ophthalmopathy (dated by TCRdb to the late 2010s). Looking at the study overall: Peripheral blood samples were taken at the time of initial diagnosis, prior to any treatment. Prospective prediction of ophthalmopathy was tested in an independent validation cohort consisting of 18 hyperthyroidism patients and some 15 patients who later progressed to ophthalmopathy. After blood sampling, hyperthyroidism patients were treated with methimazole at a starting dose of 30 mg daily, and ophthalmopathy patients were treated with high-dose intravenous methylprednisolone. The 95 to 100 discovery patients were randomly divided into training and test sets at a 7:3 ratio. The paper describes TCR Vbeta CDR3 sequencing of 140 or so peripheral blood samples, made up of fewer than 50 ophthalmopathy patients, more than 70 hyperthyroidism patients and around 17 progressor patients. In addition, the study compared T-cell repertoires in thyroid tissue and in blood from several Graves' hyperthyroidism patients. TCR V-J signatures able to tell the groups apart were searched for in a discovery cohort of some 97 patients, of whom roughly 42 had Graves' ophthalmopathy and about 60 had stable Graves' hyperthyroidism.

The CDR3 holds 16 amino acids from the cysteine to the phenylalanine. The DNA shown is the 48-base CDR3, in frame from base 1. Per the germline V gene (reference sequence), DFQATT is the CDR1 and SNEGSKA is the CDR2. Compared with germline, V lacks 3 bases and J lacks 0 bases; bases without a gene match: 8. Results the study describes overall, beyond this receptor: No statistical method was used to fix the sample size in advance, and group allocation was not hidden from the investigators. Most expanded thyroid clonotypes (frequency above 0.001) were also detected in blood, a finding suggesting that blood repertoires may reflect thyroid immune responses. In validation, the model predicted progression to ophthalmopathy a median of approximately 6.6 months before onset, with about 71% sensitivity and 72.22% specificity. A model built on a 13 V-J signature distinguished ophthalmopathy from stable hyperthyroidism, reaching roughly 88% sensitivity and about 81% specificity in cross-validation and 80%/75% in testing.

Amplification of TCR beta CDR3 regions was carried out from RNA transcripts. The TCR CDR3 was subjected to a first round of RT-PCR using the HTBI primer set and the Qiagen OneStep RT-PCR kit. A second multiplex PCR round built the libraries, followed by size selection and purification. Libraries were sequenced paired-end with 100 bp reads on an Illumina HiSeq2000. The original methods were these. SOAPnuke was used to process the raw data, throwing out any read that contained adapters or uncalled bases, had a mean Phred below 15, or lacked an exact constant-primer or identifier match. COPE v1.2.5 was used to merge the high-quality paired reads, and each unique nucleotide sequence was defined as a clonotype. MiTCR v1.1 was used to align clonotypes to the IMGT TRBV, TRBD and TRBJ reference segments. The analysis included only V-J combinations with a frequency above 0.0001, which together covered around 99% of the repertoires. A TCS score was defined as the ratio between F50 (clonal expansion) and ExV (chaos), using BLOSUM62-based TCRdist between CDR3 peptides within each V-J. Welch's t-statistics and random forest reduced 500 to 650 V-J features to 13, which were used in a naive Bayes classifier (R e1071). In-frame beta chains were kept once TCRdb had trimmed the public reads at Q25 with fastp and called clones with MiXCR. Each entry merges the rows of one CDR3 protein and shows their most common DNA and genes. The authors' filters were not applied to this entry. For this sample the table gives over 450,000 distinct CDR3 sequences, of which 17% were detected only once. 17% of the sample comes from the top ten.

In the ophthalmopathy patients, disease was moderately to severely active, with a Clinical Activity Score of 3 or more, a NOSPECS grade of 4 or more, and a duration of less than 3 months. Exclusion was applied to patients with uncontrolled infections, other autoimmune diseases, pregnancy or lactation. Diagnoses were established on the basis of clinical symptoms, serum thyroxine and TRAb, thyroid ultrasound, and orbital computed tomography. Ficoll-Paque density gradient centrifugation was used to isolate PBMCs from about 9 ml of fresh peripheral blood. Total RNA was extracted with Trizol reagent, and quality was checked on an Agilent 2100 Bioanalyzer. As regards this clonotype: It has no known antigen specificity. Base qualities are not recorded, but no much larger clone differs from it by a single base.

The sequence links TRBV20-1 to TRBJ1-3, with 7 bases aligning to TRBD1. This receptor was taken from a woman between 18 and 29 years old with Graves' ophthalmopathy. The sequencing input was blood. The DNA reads TGCAGTGCTAGCCCAAGACAGGGAAACTCTGGAAACACCATATATTTT. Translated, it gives CSASPRQGNSGNTIYF.